This T cell receptor (beta chain) derives from a study of beta chain features in type 1 diabetes. The study reverse transcribed the entire isolated RNA, so it sequenced expressed TCRB transcripts. Using immunoSEQ multiplex PCR, the repertoire was profiled, and TCRdb retains in-frame clones only, with some absent. The data show approximately 250,000 clones, with 24% seen just once and roughly 0.013% held by the top ten. Germline V gene sequence: CDR1 SGHRS, CDR2 YFSETQ. The CDR3 has 16 amino acids. V shed 0 bases, J shed 4 bases, and the junction held 9 bases outside the gene matches. Every single donor gave one heparinised blood draw, and these averaged roughly 0.11 L. Naive, central memory, regulatory and stem cell-like memory cells within the CD4+ compartment were sorted using CD45RO/CCR7/CD25/CD127/CD95/CD27. Worth noting for this clone: Its antigen remains unknown.

The study, taken as a whole, reports: Patients with Type 1 diabetes showed moderately but significantly shorter TCRB CDR3s in all four CD4+ subsets. Lower insertion and higher deletion counts appeared at VDJ junctions in type 1 diabetes patients. The cDNA sequencing approach could over-represent high-TCR-expressing cells.

The rearrangement joins TRBV5-1 to TRBJ1-2; 7 bases line up with TRBD1. Material: naive CD4+ T cells from blood. This receptor was identified in a woman in her thirties with type 1 diabetes. DNA for the CDR3: TGCGCCAGCAGCTTGGCGGGTGACAGGGATCTCTATGGCTACACCTTC. This translates into CASSLAGDRDLYGYTF.